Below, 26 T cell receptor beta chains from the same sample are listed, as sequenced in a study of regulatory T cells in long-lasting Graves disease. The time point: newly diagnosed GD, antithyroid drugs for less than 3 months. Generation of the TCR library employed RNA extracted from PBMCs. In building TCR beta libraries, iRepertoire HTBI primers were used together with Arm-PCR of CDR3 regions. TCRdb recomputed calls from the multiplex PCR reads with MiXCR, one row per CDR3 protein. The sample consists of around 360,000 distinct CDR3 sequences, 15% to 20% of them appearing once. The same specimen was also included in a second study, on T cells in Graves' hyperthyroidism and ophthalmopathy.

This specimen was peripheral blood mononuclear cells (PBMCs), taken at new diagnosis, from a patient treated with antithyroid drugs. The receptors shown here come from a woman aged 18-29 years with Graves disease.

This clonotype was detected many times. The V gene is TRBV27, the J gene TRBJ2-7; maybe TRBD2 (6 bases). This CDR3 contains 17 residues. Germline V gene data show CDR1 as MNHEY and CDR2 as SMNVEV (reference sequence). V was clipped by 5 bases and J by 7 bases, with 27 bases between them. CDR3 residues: CASSPSTVAGLPLEQYF. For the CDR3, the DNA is TGTGCCAGCAGTCCCTCGACAGTGGCGGGACTCCCCCTTGAGCAGTACTTC.

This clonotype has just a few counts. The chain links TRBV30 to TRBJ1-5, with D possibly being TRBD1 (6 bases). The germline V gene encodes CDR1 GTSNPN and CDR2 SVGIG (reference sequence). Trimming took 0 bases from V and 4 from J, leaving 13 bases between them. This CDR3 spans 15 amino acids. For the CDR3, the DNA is TGTGCCTGGAGTGTCGGGGGGGCTTTAAATCAGCCCCAGCATTTT. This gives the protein CAWSVGGALNQPQHF.

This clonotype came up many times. Written as DNA, the CDR3 is TGTGCCATCAGTGAGTCAGGGGCCGGCAATCAGCCCCAGCATTTT. It encodes CAISESGAGNQPQHF. The rearrangement joins TRBV10-3 to TRBJ1-5, with a tentative D call TRBD1 (5 bases). This CDR3 comprises 15 residues. V lost 0 bases to trimming and J lost 2 bases, with 8 bases between them. Germline CDR1 ENHRY, CDR2 SYGVKD.

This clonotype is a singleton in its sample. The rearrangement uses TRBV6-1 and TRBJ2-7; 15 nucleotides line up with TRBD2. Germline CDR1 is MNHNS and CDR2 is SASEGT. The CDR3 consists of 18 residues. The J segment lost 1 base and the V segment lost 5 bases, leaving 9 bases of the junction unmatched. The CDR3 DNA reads TGTGCCAGCAGTCGCGCCGTGGGACTAGCGGGAGGTTCCTACGAGCAGTACTTC. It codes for CASSRAVGLAGGSYEQYF.

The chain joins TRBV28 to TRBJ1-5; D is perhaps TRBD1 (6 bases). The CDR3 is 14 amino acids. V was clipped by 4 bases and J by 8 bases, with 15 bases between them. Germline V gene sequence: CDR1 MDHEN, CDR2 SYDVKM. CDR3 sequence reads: CASSSFGGAEPQHF. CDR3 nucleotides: TGTGCCAGCAGTTCGTTTGGGGGCGCGGAGCCCCAGCATTTT.

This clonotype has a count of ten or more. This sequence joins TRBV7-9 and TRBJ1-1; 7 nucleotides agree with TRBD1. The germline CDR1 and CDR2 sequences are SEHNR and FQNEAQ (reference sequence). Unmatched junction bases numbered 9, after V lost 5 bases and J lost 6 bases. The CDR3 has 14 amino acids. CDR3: CASSQDRVIAEAFF. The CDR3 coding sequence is TGTGCCAGCAGCCAAGACAGGGTTATTGCTGAAGCTTTCTTT. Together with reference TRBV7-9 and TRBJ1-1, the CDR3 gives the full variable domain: DTGVSQNPRHKITKRGQNVTFRCDPISEHNRLYWYRQTLGQGPEFLTYFQNEAQLEKSRLLSDRFSAERPKGSFSTLEIQRTEQGDSAMYLCASSQDRVIAEAFFGQGTRLTVV.

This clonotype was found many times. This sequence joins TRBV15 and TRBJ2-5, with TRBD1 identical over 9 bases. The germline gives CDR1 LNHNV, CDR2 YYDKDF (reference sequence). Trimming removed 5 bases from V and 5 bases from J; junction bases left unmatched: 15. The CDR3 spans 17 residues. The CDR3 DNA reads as TGTGCCACCAGCGAATCGCTAGCAGGGACAGGGAGGGAGACCCAGTACTTC. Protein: CATSESLAGTGRETQYF.

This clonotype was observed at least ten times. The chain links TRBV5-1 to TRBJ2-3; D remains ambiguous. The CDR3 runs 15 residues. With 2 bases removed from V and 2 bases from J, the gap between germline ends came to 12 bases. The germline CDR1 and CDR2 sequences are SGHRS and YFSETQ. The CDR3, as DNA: TGCGCCAGCAGCTTTCAGTCGCGGACCACAGATACGCAGTATTTT. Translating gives CASSFQSRTTDTQYF.

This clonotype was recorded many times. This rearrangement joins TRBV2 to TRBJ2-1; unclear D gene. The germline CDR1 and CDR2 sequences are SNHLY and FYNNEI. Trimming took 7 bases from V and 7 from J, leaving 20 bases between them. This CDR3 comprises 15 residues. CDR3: CASNLEVTLINEQFF. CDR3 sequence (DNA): TGTGCCAGCAATCTTGAAGTCACTCTTATTAATGAGCAGTTCTTC.

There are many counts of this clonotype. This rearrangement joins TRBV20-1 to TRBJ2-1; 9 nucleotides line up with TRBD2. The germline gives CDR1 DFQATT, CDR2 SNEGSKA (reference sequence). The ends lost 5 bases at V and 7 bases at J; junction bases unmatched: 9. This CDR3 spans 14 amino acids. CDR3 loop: CSAGLGTSKNEQFF. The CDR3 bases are TGCAGTGCTGGCCTTGGGACTAGCAAGAATGAGCAGTTCTTC.

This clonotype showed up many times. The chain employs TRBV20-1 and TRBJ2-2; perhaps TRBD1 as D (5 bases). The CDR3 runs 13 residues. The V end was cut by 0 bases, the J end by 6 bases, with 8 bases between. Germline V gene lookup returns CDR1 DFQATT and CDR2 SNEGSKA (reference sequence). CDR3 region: CSARDRRAGELFF. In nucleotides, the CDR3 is TGCAGTGCTAGAGATCGCAGGGCCGGGGAGCTGTTTTTT.

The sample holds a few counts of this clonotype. CDR3 sequence: CASSVLAATYNEQFF. CDR3 DNA: TGTGCCAGCAGCGTCCTAGCGGCCACCTACAATGAGCAGTTCTTC. The chain recombines TRBV9 with TRBJ2-1, with 7 nucleotides matching TRBD2. The CDR3 totals 15 residues. The J segment lost 2 bases and the V segment lost 2 bases, leaving 4 bases of the junction unmatched. The germline V gene has CDR1 SGDLS and CDR2 YYNGEE.

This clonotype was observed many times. CDR3 sequence (DNA): TGTGCCAGCAGCGAACAGGGGACTGGAAACACCATATATTTT. Translating gives CASSEQGTGNTIYF. The chain links TRBV11-2 to TRBJ1-3, with 7 bases aligning to TRBD1. CDR1 and CDR2 (germline): SGHAT, FQNNGV. The CDR3 has 14 residues. V shed 5 bases, J shed 2 bases, and the junction held 3 bases outside the gene matches. Looking up the rest from reference TRBV11-2 and TRBJ1-3 gives the full variable domain: EAGVAQSPRYKIIEKRQSVAFWCNPISGHATLYWYQQILGQGPKLLIQFQNNGVVDDSQLPKDRFSAERLKGVDSTLKIQPAKLEDSAVYLCASSEQGTGNTIYFGEGSWLTVV.

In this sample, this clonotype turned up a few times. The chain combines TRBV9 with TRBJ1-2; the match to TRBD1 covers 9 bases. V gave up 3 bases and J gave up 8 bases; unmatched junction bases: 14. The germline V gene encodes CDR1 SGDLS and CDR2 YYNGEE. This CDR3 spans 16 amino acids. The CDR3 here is CASSGRTGALAYGYTF. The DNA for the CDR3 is TGTGCCAGCAGCGGCCGGACAGGGGCCCTCGCCTACGGCTACACCTTC. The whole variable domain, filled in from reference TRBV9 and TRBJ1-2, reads DSGVTQTPKHLITATGQRVTLRCSPRSGDLSVYWYQQSLDQGLQFLIQYYNGEERAKGNILERFSAQQFPDLHSELNLSSLELGDSALYFCASSGRTGALAYGYTFGSGTRLTVV.

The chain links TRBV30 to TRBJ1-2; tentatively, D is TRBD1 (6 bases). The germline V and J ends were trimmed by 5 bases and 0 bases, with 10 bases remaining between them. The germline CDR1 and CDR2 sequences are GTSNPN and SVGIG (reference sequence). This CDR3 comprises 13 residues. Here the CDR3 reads CAWDRDTNYGYTF. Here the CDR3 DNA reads TGTGCCTGGGACCGGGACACTAACTATGGCTACACCTTC.

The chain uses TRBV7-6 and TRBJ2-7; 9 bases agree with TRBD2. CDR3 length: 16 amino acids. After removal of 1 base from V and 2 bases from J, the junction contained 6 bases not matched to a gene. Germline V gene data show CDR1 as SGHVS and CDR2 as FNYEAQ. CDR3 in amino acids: CASSLGGERGAYEQYF. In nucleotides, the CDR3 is TGTGCCAGCAGCTTAGGCGGGGAGCGGGGGGCCTACGAGCAGTACTTC.

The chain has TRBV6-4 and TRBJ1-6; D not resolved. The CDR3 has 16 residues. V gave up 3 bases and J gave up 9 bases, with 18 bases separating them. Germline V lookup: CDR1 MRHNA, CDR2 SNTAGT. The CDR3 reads CASSEGGARERSPLHF. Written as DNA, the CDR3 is TGTGCCAGCAGTGAAGGTGGAGCCCGGGAGCGTTCACCCCTCCACTTT.

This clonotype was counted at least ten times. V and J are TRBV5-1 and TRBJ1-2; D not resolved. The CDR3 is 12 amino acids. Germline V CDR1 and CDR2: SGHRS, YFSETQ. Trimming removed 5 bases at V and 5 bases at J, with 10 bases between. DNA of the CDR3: TGCGCCAGCAGGTCGGACGCGTATGGCTACACCTTC. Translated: CASRSDAYGYTF. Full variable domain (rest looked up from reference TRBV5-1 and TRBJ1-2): KAGVTQTPRYLIKTRGQQVTLSCSPISGHRSVSWYQQTPGQGLQFLFEYFSETQRNKGNFPGRFSGRQFSNSRSEMNVSTLELGDSALYLCASRSDAYGYTFGSGTRLTVV.

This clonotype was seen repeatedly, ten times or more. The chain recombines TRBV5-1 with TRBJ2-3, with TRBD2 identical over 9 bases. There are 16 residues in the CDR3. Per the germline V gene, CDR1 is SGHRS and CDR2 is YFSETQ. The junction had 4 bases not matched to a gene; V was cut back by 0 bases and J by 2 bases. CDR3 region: CASSLALAGFTDTQYF. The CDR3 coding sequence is TGCGCCAGCAGCTTGGCGCTAGCGGGGTTCACAGATACGCAGTATTTT. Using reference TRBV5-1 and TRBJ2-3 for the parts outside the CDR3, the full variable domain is KAGVTQTPRYLIKTRGQQVTLSCSPISGHRSVSWYQQTPGQGLQFLFEYFSETQRNKGNFPGRFSGRQFSNSRSEMNVSTLELGDSALYLCASSLALAGFTDTQYFGPGTRLTVL.

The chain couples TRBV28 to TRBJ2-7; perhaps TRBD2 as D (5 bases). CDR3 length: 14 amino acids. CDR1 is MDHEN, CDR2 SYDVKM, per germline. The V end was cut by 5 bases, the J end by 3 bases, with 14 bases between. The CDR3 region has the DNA TGTGCCAGCAGTCGAGGGAGAATACGCTACGAGCAGTACTTC. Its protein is CASSRGRIRYEQYF.

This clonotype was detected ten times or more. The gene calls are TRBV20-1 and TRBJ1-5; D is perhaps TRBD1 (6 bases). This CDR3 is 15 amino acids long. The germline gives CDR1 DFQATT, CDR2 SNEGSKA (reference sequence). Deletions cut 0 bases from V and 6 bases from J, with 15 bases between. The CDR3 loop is CSARDWVRGGQPQHF. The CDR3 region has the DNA TGCAGTGCTAGAGATTGGGTCAGGGGCGGTCAGCCCCAGCATTTT.

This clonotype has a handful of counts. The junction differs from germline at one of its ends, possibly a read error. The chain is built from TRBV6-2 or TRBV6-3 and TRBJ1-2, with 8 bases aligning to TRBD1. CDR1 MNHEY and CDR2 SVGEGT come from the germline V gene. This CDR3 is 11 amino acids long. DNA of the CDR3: TGTGCCAGCAGTCTCGGACAGGGTGTGATCTTC. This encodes CASSLGQGVIF.

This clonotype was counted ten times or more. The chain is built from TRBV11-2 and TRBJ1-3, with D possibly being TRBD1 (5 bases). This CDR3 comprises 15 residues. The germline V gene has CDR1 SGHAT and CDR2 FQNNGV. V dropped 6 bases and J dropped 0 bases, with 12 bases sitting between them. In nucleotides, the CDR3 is TGTGCCAGCAGTTCTGCAGGGTACTCTGGAAACACCATATATTTT. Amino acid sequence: CASSSAGYSGNTIYF.

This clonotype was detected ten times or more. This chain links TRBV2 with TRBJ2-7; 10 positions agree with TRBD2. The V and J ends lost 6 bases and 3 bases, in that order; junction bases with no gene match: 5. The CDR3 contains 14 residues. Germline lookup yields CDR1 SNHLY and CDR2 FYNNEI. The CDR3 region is CASRSGTSVYEQYF. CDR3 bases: TGTGCCAGCAGATCCGGGACTAGCGTCTACGAGCAGTACTTC.

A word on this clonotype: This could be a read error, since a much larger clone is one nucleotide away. The CDR3 here is CASSPGQYQNEAFF. CDR3 DNA sequence: TGTGCCAGCAGCCCGGGACAGTATCAAAATGAAGCTTTCTTT. This chain links TRBV7-9 with TRBJ1-1; 7 positions agree with TRBD1. CDR1 and CDR2 (germline): SEHNR, FQNEAQ (reference sequence). J lost 7 bases, V lost 5 bases, and 10 bases had no gene match. The CDR3 has 14 amino acids.

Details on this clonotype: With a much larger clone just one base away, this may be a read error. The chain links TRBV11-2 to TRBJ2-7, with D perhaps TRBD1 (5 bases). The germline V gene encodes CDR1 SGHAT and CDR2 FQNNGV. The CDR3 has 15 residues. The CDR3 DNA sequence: TGTGCCAGCAGTTTATCTCAGGGTGTCGGCTACGAGCAGCACTTC. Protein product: CASSLSQGVGYEQHF.